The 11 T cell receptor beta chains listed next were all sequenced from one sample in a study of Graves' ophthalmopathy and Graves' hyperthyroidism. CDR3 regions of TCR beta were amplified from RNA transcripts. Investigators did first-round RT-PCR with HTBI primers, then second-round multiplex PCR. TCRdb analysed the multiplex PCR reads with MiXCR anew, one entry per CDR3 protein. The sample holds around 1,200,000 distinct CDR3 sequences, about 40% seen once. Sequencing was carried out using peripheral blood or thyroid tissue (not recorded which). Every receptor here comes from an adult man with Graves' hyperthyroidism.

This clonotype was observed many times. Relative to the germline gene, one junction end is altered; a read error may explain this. CDR3: CTSSYRGREQYF. The CDR3, as DNA: TGTACCAGCAGTTACAGGGGGCGAGAGCAGTACTTC. This chain connects TRBV2 to TRBJ2-7; 9 bases match TRBD1. Germline V lookup: CDR1 SNHLY, CDR2 FYNNEI. The CDR3 has 12 amino acids.

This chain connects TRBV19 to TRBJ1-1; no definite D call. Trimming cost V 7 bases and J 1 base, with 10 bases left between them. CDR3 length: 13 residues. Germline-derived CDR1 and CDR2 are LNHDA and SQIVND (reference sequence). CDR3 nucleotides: TGTGCCAGTAACACAAGGAAGAACACTGAAGCTTTCTTT. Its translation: CASNTRKNTEAFF.

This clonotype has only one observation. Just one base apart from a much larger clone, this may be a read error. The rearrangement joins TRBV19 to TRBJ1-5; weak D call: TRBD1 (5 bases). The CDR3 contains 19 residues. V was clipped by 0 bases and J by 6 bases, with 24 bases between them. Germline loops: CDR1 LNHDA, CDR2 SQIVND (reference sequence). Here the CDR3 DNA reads TGTGCCAGTAGTATAGATCGTCGGAATTCCGGGATAGGGGTTCAGCCCCAGCATTTT. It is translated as CASSIDRRNSGIGVQPQHF.

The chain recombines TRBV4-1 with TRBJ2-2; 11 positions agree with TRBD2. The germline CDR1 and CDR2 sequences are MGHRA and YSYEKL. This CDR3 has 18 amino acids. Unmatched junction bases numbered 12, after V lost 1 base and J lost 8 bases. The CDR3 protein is CASSQVRGTSGKVGELFF. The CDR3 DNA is TGCGCCAGCAGCCAAGTCAGAGGGACTAGCGGCAAGGTGGGGGAGCTGTTTTTT.

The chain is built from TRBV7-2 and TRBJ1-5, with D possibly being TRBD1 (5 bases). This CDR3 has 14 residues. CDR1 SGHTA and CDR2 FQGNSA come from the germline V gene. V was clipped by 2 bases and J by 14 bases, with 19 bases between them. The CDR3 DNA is TGTGCCAGCAGCTTACTCGGCGGGCCCCGGGGCGAGCATTTT. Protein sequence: CASSLLGGPRGEHF.

CDR3 residues: CASSSTGLILRELFF. The DNA of the CDR3 is TGTGCCAGCAGCAGTACAGGGTTGATTCTACGGGAGCTGTTTTTT. The rearrangement uses TRBV7-2 and TRBJ2-2; TRBD1 might be the D (6 bases). This CDR3 comprises 15 residues. V was pared by 5 bases and J by 9 bases, with 19 bases between. Germline V lookup: CDR1 SGHTA, CDR2 FQGNSA.

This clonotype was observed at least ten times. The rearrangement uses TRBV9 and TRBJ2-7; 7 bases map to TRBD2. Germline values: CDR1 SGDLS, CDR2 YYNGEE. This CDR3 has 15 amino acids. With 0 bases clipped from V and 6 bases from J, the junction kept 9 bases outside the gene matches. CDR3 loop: CASSVGRTSLSEQYF. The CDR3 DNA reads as TGTGCCAGCAGCGTAGGGCGGACTAGTCTTTCCGAGCAGTACTTC.

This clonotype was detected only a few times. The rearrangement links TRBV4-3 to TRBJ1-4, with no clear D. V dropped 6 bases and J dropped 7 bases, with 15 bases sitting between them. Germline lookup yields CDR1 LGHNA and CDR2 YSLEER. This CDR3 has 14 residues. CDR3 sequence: CASSTEPYPEKLFF. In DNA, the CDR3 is TGCGCCAGCAGTACAGAGCCTTATCCTGAAAAACTGTTTTTT.

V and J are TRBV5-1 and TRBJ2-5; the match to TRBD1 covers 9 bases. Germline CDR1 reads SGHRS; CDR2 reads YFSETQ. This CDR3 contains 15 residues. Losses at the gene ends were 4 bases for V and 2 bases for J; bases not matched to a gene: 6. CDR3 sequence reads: CASSAGTGYQETQYF. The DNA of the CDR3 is TGCGCCAGCAGCGCCGGGACAGGGTATCAAGAGACCCAGTACTTC.

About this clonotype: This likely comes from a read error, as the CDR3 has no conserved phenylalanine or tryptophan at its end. CDR3: CASSLVGMNSPLHL. DNA of the CDR3: TGTGCCAGCAGTTTAGTGGGGATGAATTCACCCCTCCACCTT. This chain connects TRBV12-3 or TRBV12-4 to TRBJ1-6; D is undetermined. V lost 1 base, J lost 7 bases, and 8 bases lay in between. The CDR3 extends over 14 amino acids.

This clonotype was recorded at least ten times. This chain's CDR3 is CASSIGVNQPQHF. The CDR3 DNA reads TGTGCCAGTAGTATCGGGGTAAATCAGCCCCAGCATTTT. V and J are TRBV19 and TRBJ1-5; the D is unclear. Germline V lookup: CDR1 LNHDA, CDR2 SQIVND (reference sequence). CDR3 length: 13 amino acids. With 3 bases removed from V and 4 bases from J, the gap between germline ends came to 7 bases.